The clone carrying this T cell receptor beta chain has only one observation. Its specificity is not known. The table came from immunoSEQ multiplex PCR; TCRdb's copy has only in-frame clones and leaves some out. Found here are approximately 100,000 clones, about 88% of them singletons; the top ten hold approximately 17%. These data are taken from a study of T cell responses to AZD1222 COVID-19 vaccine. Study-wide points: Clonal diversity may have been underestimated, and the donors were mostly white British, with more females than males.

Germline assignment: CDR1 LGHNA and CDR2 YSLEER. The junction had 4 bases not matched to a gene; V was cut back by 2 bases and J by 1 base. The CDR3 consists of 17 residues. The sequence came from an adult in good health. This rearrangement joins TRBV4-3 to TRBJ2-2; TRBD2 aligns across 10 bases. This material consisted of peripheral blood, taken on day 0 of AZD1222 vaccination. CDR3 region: CASSQSASGGNTGELFF. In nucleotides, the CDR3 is TGCGCCAGCAGCCAATCTGCTAGCGGGGGGAACACCGGGGAGCTGTTTTTT.